The 25 T cell receptor beta chains below were found in one sample sequenced in a study of response to subunit inactivated influenza vaccine (dated by TCRdb to the late 2010s). Library prep was done by RT-PCR. Sequencing was performed on an Illumina HiSeq 2500. The raw public reads went through TCRdb reprocessing: fastp at Q25, MiXCR clone calling, in-frame beta chains kept. Rows are combined by CDR3 protein, so each entry shows the most common genes and DNA. The sample profile shows about 480,000 distinct CDR3 sequences; over 10% of them were found once. The top ten constitute about an eighth of the sample. The sample's time point label, decoded: 45 days after influenza vaccine administration. This specimen consisted of PBMCs from blood, obtained roughly 6 weeks after vaccination. These TCRs come from a man aged 50-60 years who received an inactivated influenza vaccine. Donor details come from another sample of the same person, matched by shared clones.

This rearrangement joins TRBV7-9 to TRBJ1-1; D gene uncertain. The germline V gene has CDR1 SEHNR and CDR2 FQNEAQ (reference sequence). This CDR3 contains 11 residues. Trimming pared 5 bases from V and 6 bases from J, leaving 7 bases between. The CDR3 nucleotides read TGTGCCAGCAGCCCGGAATCTGAAGCTTTCTTT. It is translated as CASSPESEAFF. Full variable domain (outside the CDR3, taken from reference TRBV7-9 and TRBJ1-1): DTGVSQNPRHKITKRGQNVTFRCDPISEHNRLYWYRQTLGQGPEFLTYFQNEAQLEKSRLLSDRFSAERPKGSFSTLEIQRTEQGDSAMYLCASSPESEAFFGQGTRLTVV.

The rearrangement links TRBV7-2 to TRBJ2-6, with unresolved D. The CDR3 has 16 residues. The V gene's germline CDR1 is SGHTA and CDR2 FQGNSA. V was clipped by 4 bases and J by 0 bases, with 10 bases between them. This CDR3 is CASSSWVLSGANVLTF. In DNA, the CDR3 is TGTGCCAGCAGCTCGTGGGTGCTCTCTGGGGCCAACGTCCTGACTTTC.

The chain recombines TRBV5-1 with TRBJ2-5; D remains unclear. The CDR3 runs to 14 residues. Germline lookup yields CDR1 SGHRS and CDR2 YFSETQ. V lost 0 bases and J 2 bases, leaving 8 bases between the germline ends. The CDR3: CASSLGANQETQYF. CDR3 nucleotide sequence: TGCGCCAGCAGCTTGGGAGCGAATCAAGAGACCCAGTACTTC.

This clonotype was counted at least ten times. The chain links TRBV29-1 to TRBJ2-5; the match to TRBD1 covers 7 bases. V shed 6 bases, J shed 2 bases, and the junction held 6 bases outside the gene matches. Per the germline V gene, CDR1 is SQVTM and CDR2 is ANQGSEA. This CDR3 comprises 13 residues. CDR3 amino acids: CSVDGTAQETQYF. The CDR3 nucleotides read TGCAGCGTCGACGGGACAGCACAAGAGACCCAGTACTTC.

The V and J genes are TRBV6-6 and TRBJ2-1; D is unclear. V was cut by 6 bases and J by 10 bases, with 10 bases left in between. The germline V gene encodes CDR1 MNHNY and CDR2 SVGAGI (reference sequence). The CDR3 has 11 residues. The CDR3 nucleotides read TGTGCCAGCAGATATGAGGACGAGCAGTTCTTC. Translation: CASRYEDEQFF.

The chain joins TRBV9 to TRBJ2-1, with TRBD2 identical over 11 bases. The CDR3 length is 15 residues. Trimming at V came to 4 bases and at J to 3 bases, leaving 3 bases not matched to a gene. Per the germline V gene, CDR1 is SGDLS and CDR2 is YYNGEE. CDR3 nucleotide sequence: TGTGCCAGCAGCTCTAGCGGGGGGCTCTACAATGAGCAGTTCTTC. Translated, it gives CASSSSGGLYNEQFF.

This clonotype has a handful of counts. The V call is TRBV4-3, the J call TRBJ2-1; TRBD1 agrees at 8 bases. Germline V gives CDR1 LGHNA, CDR2 YSLEER. The CDR3 is made up of 16 amino acids. The J segment lost 5 bases and the V segment lost 1 base, leaving 7 bases of the junction unmatched. The CDR3, as DNA: TGCGCCAGCAGCCAAGCTAATCAGGGGGCGAACAATGAGCAGTTCTTC. Translating it yields CASSQANQGANNEQFF.

V is TRBV5-8 and J is TRBJ2-7; TRBD1 might be the D (6 bases). The V end was cut by 3 bases, the J end by 5 bases, with 18 bases between. The CDR3 length is 15 residues. Germline V gene sequence: CDR1 SGHTS, CDR2 YDEGEE. As DNA, the CDR3 is TGTGCCAGCAGCTCGAGGACAGTCTTCGGGGACGAGCAGTACTTC. The encoded protein is CASSSRTVFGDEQYF.

The rearrangement uses TRBV20-1 and TRBJ1-1; no clear D. The CDR3 spans 13 residues. V was cut by 2 bases and J by 3 bases, with 10 bases left in between. Germline V gene data show CDR1 as DFQATT and CDR2 as SNEGSKA (reference sequence). CDR3: CSARPDVHTEAFF. CDR3 nucleotides: TGCAGTGCTAGACCCGACGTACACACTGAAGCTTTCTTT.

This clonotype was seen more than once but under ten times. The rearrangement uses TRBV7-8 and TRBJ2-7; D gene uncertain. Germline loops: CDR1 SGHVS, CDR2 FQNEAQ. V was trimmed by 4 bases and J by 6 bases, leaving 13 bases between them. The CDR3 consists of 13 residues. In DNA form, the CDR3 reads TGTGCCAGCAGCTACACACGAGAGCTCGAGCAGTACTTC. Translating it yields CASSYTRELEQYF.

This clonotype appeared many times. The CDR3 nucleotides read TGCGCCAGCAGCGCAGACCCAATGAAGGATACGCAGTATTTT. Its translation: CASSADPMKDTQYF. The rearrangement links TRBV5-1 to TRBJ2-3; no firm D call. Trimming shortened V by 4 bases and J by 6 bases, and 15 bases separated the two germline ends. The CDR3 extends over 14 amino acids. Germline CDR1 is SGHRS and CDR2 is YFSETQ. The whole variable domain, filled in from reference TRBV5-1 and TRBJ2-3, reads KAGVTQTPRYLIKTRGQQVTLSCSPISGHRSVSWYQQTPGQGLQFLFEYFSETQRNKGNFPGRFSGRQFSNSRSEMNVSTLELGDSALYLCASSADPMKDTQYFGPGTRLTVL.

This clonotype was observed a handful of times. The chain uses TRBV14 and TRBJ2-3; D remains ambiguous. The CDR3 consists of 12 residues. Trimming removed 4 bases from V and 10 bases from J, with 12 bases in between. Per the germline V gene, CDR1 is SGHDN and CDR2 is FVKESK. The DNA of the CDR3 is TGTGCCAGCAGCCCTCAGAAAGCAGCGCAGTATTTT. This encodes CASSPQKAAQYF.

The chain uses TRBV20-1 and TRBJ2-7; 7 positions agree with TRBD2. V dropped 3 bases and J dropped 1; count of bases not matched to a gene: 6. Germline CDR1 and CDR2: DFQATT and SNEGSKA (reference sequence). This CDR3 has 14 residues. The CDR3 sequence: CSARSREASYEQYF. CDR3 coding DNA: TGCAGTGCTAGGAGTCGGGAGGCTTCCTACGAGCAGTACTTC.

This rearrangement joins TRBV12-3 or TRBV12-4 to TRBJ2-1; 8 nucleotides agree with TRBD2. The CDR3 has 14 residues. After removal of 6 bases from V and 4 bases from J, the junction contained 5 bases not matched to a gene. CDR3 residues: CASSSSGFYNEQFF. CDR3 DNA sequence: TGTGCCAGCAGCTCTAGCGGGTTTTACAATGAGCAGTTCTTC.

This clonotype was detected only a few times. V gene TRBV20-1 combines with J gene TRBJ1-4; D is uncertain. The CDR3 is made up of 12 amino acids. V lost 4 bases and J 6 bases, leaving 9 bases between the germline ends. Germline V gene lookup returns CDR1 DFQATT and CDR2 SNEGSKA (reference sequence). The CDR3 loop is CSATQQDEKLFF. The CDR3 DNA reads TGCAGTGCTACTCAGCAAGATGAAAAACTGTTTTTT.

This clonotype showed up many times. The V call is TRBV7-8, the J call TRBJ2-5; 7 positions match TRBD1. Trimming removed 6 bases from V and 7 bases from J; junction bases left unmatched: 11. This CDR3 region has 14 residues. The germline CDR1 and CDR2 sequences are SGHVS and FQNEAQ. The CDR3 sequence is CASRLSEGAGTQYF. CDR3 bases: TGTGCCAGCAGACTAAGTGAGGGGGCTGGGACCCAGTACTTC.

This clonotype was recorded many times. V usage is TRBV18 and J usage is TRBJ1-1, with D perhaps matching TRBD1 (5 bases). Germline-derived CDR1 and CDR2 are KGHSH and LQKENI. CDR3 size: 14 residues. Trimming took 3 bases from V and 3 from J, leaving 11 bases between them. CDR3 in amino acids: CASSPVRGYTEAFF. CDR3 DNA: TGTGCCAGCTCACCGGTGCGGGGGTACACTGAAGCTTTCTTT.

The V gene is TRBV4-3, the J gene TRBJ2-5; the D gene is possibly TRBD2 (6 bases). The germline V and J ends were trimmed by 1 base and 5 bases, with 14 bases remaining between them. The length of the CDR3 is 15 residues. Germline CDR1 LGHNA, CDR2 YSLEER. The CDR3 region is CASSQGVGEVETQYF. In nucleotides, the CDR3 is TGCGCCAGCAGCCAAGGGGTCGGGGAGGTGGAGACCCAGTACTTC.

This clonotype showed up just a few times. CDR3 protein: CATSRLDRSNQPQHF. For the CDR3, the DNA is TGTGCCACCAGCAGGTTGGACAGGTCAAATCAGCCCCAGCATTTT. The rearrangement joins TRBV15 to TRBJ1-5; 7 nucleotides align to TRBD1. The CDR3 totals 15 residues. Germline values: CDR1 LNHNV, CDR2 YYDKDF (reference sequence). V dropped 3 bases and J dropped 4; count of bases not matched to a gene: 6.

The CDR3 protein is CASRQGLNTGELFF. The CDR3 DNA follows: TGTGCCAGCAGACAGGGGCTGAACACCGGGGAGCTGTTTTTT. The chain has TRBV6-1 and TRBJ2-2; 7 nucleotides align to TRBD1. The junction had 2 bases not matched to a gene; V was cut back by 6 bases and J by 1 base. The CDR3 has 14 amino acids. Germline V CDR1 and CDR2: MNHNS, SASEGT.

Only a few counts were recorded for this clonotype. The chain employs TRBV20-1 and TRBJ2-7, with D perhaps TRBD2 (5 bases). The CDR3 is made up of 13 amino acids. Trimming removed 2 bases at V and 3 bases at J, with 11 bases between. The V gene's germline CDR1 is DFQATT and CDR2 SNEGSKA (reference sequence). CDR3 sequence reads: CSARPYGNYEQYF. In DNA form, the CDR3 reads TGCAGTGCTAGACCGTACGGGAACTACGAGCAGTACTTC.

The table lists this clonotype with a few counts. The rearrangement links TRBV20-1 to TRBJ1-2; 8 nucleotides agree with TRBD1. Trimming at V came to 0 bases and at J to 8 bases, leaving 5 bases not matched to a gene. The CDR3 is made up of 13 amino acids. Germline lookup yields CDR1 DFQATT and CDR2 SNEGSKA (reference sequence). The CDR3 loop is CSARDWTGLGYTF. CDR3 nucleotides: TGCAGTGCTAGAGACTGGACAGGGTTGGGCTACACCTTC.

J is TRBJ1-5 and V is TRBV10-2, with a weak D call TRBD1 (5 bases). With the DNA end fitting TRBJ2-3 better, the J assignment may be wrong. The CDR3 length is 14 residues. Germline CDR1 reads WSHSY; CDR2 reads SAAADI. This CDR3 is CASSVQGQVQPQYF. The CDR3 DNA reads TGCGCCAGCAGTGTCCAGGGCCAGGTTCAGCCCCAGTATTTT.

This chain uses TRBV7-2 with TRBJ1-1; the D gene is possibly TRBD1 (5 bases). Deletions cut 7 bases from V and 6 bases from J, with 18 bases between. This CDR3 spans 14 amino acids. The germline V gene encodes CDR1 SGHTA and CDR2 FQGNSA. The CDR3 sequence is CASTHDGGMAEAFF. CDR3 in DNA: TGTGCCAGCACACATGATGGGGGAATGGCTGAAGCTTTCTTT. Combining the CDR3 with reference TRBV7-2 and TRBJ1-1 gives the whole variable domain GAGVSQSPSNKVTEKGKDVELRCDPISGHTALYWYRQSLGQGLEFLIYFQGNSAPDKSGLPSDRFSAERTGGSVSTLTIQRTQQEDSAVYLCASTHDGGMAEAFFGQGTRLTVV.

This clonotype was seen ten or more times. V and J are TRBV7-2 and TRBJ2-1; D is undetermined. V was cut by 4 bases and J by 9 bases, with 10 bases left in between. CDR1 is SGHTA and CDR2 is FQGNSA in the germline V gene. The CDR3 covers 12 residues. The CDR3 loop is CASSSSLVEQFF. CDR3 coding DNA: TGTGCCAGCAGCTCCAGCTTGGTTGAGCAGTTCTTC.